This TCR beta chain was documented in a study of OX40 agonist ivuxolimab in advanced cancers. This CDR3 region has 13 residues. V shed 1 base and J shed 7 bases, with 8 bases lying between them. Germline CDR1 PRHDT, CDR2 FYEKMQ (reference sequence). On this clone: Its antigen is not identified.

Repertoires were generated with immunoSEQ multiplex PCR, while TCRdb's copy carries only in-frame clones and drops some. This sample has roughly 15,000 clones; about 94% occur once, and the top ten carry roughly 22%. Overall study results and limits: On average, a greater number of expanded clones characterised CD8+ T cells relative to CD4+.

The chain carries TRBV13 and TRBJ1-5, with D possibly matching TRBD1 (6 bases). Sequenced material: CD4+ or CD8+ T cells sorted from blood, taken in a trial of the OX40 agonist ivuxolimab. The origin of this receptor is an adult with an advanced solid tumor such as melanoma, head and neck, liver or kidney cancer. CDR3 DNA sequence: TGTGCCAGCAGCTTAGCAGGGGCGCAGCCCCAGCATTTT. Its translation: CASSLAGAQPQHF.